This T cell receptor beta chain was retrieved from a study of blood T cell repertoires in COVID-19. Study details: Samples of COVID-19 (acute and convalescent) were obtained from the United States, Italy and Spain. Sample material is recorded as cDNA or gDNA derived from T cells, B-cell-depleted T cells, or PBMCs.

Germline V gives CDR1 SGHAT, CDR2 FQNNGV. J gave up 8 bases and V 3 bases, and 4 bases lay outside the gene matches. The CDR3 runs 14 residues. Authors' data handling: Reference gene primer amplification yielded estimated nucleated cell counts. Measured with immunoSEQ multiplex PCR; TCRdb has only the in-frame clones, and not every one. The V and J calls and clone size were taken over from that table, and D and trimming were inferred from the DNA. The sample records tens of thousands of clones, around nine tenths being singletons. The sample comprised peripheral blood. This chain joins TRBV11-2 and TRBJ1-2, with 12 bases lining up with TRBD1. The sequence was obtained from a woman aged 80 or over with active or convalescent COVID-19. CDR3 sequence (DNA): TGTGCCAGCAGCTTTGGGACAGGGGGCGCCGGCTACACCTTC. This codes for CASSFGTGGAGYTF.